The 26 T cell receptor beta chains reported below all come from one sample, sequenced in a study of long-term antiretroviral therapy in people with HIV. This was the immunoSEQ v3.0 assay at survey level. Sequencing was performed with immunoSEQ multiplex PCR; in TCRdb, only in-frame clones are kept and a portion is missing. In the table there are about 25,000 clones, 65% to 85% of which are singletons. Here the sequenced sample was unsorted PBMCs, taken 2.1 years after starting antiretroviral therapy. The receptors were sampled from a man aged 30 to 39 with HIV.

The rearrangement joins TRBV5-1 to TRBJ1-2, with TRBD1 identical over 9 bases. Per germline, CDR1 SGHRS and CDR2 YFSETQ. This CDR3 is 16 amino acids long. The trim removed 4 bases at V and 4 bases at J, leaving 11 bases unmatched. For the CDR3, the DNA is TGCGCCAGCAGCCCGGGACAGGGAACTTCGGCCTATGGCTACACCTTC. Residues: CASSPGQGTSAYGYTF.

CDR3: CASSLSRLAGFTDTQYF. In DNA, the CDR3 is TGCGCCAGCAGCTTGTCCAGACTAGCGGGATTTACAGATACGCAGTATTTT. V is TRBV5-1 and J is TRBJ2-3; 11 nucleotides match TRBD2. The CDR3 sequence is 17 residues long. Germline-derived CDR1 and CDR2 are SGHRS and YFSETQ. The V and J ends lost 1 base and 3 bases, in that order; junction bases with no gene match: 7.

The gene calls are TRBV28 and TRBJ1-5, with TRBD1 as a possible D gene (6 bases). The CDR3 is 16 amino acids. Per germline, CDR1 MDHEN and CDR2 SYDVKM. V was clipped by 2 bases and J by 4 bases, with 15 bases between them. This CDR3 reads CASSLPLDSQNQPQHF. The CDR3 DNA reads TGTGCCAGCAGTTTACCGCTGGACAGCCAAAATCAGCCCCAGCATTTT.

The chain couples TRBV27 to TRBJ2-7, with 9 bases that match TRBD1. The trim removed 5 bases at V and 6 bases at J, leaving 11 bases unmatched. Germline loops: CDR1 MNHEY, CDR2 SMNVEV (reference sequence). There are 15 residues in the CDR3. The CDR3 DNA is TGTGCCAGCAGTCATTCCGGGACAGGGCTCATCGAGCAGTACTTC. This encodes CASSHSGTGLIEQYF.

The chain combines TRBV19 with TRBJ1-5; TRBD1 might be the D (5 bases). The length of the CDR3 is 16 residues. Trimming pared 2 bases from V and 0 bases from J, leaving 11 bases between. CDR1 and CDR2 from the germline V gene are LNHDA and SQIVND (reference sequence). CDR3 sequence reads: CASSISRQISNQPQHF. In DNA, the CDR3 is TGTGCCAGTAGTATAAGTCGACAGATTAGCAATCAGCCCCAGCATTTT.

This clone occurred a few times. The chain carries TRBV6-6 and TRBJ1-1, with unresolved D. The CDR3 contains 13 residues. The ends were cut back, 2 bases at V and 5 bases at J, with 9 bases in the middle. Germline values: CDR1 MNHNY, CDR2 SVGAGI (reference sequence). CDR3 amino acids: CASSYKGSTEAFF. CDR3 nucleotide sequence: TGTGCCAGCAGTTACAAGGGCAGTACTGAAGCTTTCTTT.

The chain is built from TRBV11-2 and TRBJ1-4; possibly TRBD1 for D (5 bases). The length of the CDR3 is 19 residues. V was pared by 4 bases and J by 0 bases, with 21 bases between. CDR1 SGHAT and CDR2 FQNNGV come from the germline V gene. The CDR3 spells CASSYHPGGDGATNEKLFF. The CDR3 DNA sequence: TGTGCCAGCAGCTACCACCCGGGGGGGGACGGAGCAACTAATGAAAAACTGTTTTTT.

This sequence joins TRBV5-4 and TRBJ2-3; possibly TRBD1 or TRBD2 for D (5 bases each). The CDR3 spans 15 residues. Germline CDR1 and CDR2: SGHNT and YYREEE (reference sequence). V shed 4 bases and J shed 6 bases, with 18 bases lying between them. CDR3 in DNA: TGTGCCAGCAGCCCGGGACCTACCCCCTCCGATACGCAGTATTTT. Translated, it gives CASSPGPTPSDTQYF. Together with reference TRBV5-4 and TRBJ2-3, the CDR3 gives the full variable domain: ETGVTQSPTHLIKTRGQQVTLRCSSQSGHNTVSWYQQALGQGPQFIFQYYREEENGRGNFPPRFSGLQFPNYSSELNVNALELDDSALYLCASSPGPTPSDTQYFGPGTRLTVL.

This clone was observed a handful of times. The chain is built from TRBV6-5 and TRBJ2-7, with no clear D. Germline CDR1 MNHEY, CDR2 SVGAGI. The V gene lost 0 bases and the J gene lost 0 bases, with 12 bases spanning the gap. This CDR3 has 16 residues. CDR3 protein: CASSYSGFSTSYEQYF. The CDR3 nucleotides are TGTGCCAGCAGTTACTCGGGGTTCTCAACCTCCTACGAGCAGTACTTC.

The chain carries TRBV7-6 and TRBJ2-7; D may be TRBD2 (5 bases). The V end was cut by 1 base, the J end by 2 bases, with 12 bases between. The CDR3 runs 15 residues. From germline, CDR1 is SGHVS and CDR2 FNYEAQ. This chain's CDR3 is CASSLVSSSPYEQYF. As DNA, the CDR3 is TGTGCCAGCAGCTTAGTGTCTAGCAGTCCCTACGAGCAGTACTTC.

The V and J genes are TRBV15 and TRBJ2-6; perhaps TRBD1 as D (5 bases). Germline V gene data show CDR1 as LNHNV and CDR2 as YYDKDF (reference sequence). The CDR3 loop spans 15 amino acids. The V end was cut by 3 bases, the J end by 0 bases, with 6 bases between. The CDR3 DNA reads TGTGCCACCAGCAGGGACAACTCTGGGGCCAACGTCCTGACTTTC. Encoded protein: CATSRDNSGANVLTF.

The gene calls are TRBV7-9 and TRBJ2-7; 10 bases align to TRBD2. V lost 5 bases, J lost 9 bases, and 16 bases stayed unmatched. Per germline, CDR1 SEHNR and CDR2 FQNEAQ (reference sequence). The CDR3 loop spans 16 amino acids. The DNA of the CDR3 is TGTGCCAGCAGCCCGATTCCTAGCGGGAGAATGCCTGCGCAGTACTTC. Translating it yields CASSPIPSGRMPAQYF. Full variable domain (remainder filled in from reference TRBV7-9 and TRBJ2-7): DTGVSQNPRHKITKRGQNVTFRCDPISEHNRLYWYRQTLGQGPEFLTYFQNEAQLEKSRLLSDRFSAERPKGSFSTLEIQRTEQGDSAMYLCASSPIPSGRMPAQYFGPGTRLTVT.

The V call is TRBV23-1, the J call TRBJ1-2; 8 nucleotides line up with TRBD1. TRBV23-1 is flagged as an ORF with uncertain function. The ends lost 3 bases at V and 5 bases at J; junction bases unmatched: 5. CDR3 length equals 14 residues. CDR3 nucleotide sequence: TGCGCCAGCAGTCACTGGACAGGGCTGTATGGCTACACCTTC. As protein: CASSHWTGLYGYTF.

Details on this clone: Germline is not matched at one junction end, which may reflect a read error. The chain combines TRBV5-1 with TRBJ2-2; tentative D call: TRBD2 (5 bases). Germline V gives CDR1 SGHRS, CDR2 YFSETQ. The length of the CDR3 is 13 residues. The CDR3 sequence: CASTRVENGELVF. Written as DNA, the CDR3 is TGCGCCAGCACCCGCGTTGAAAACGGGGAGCTGGTTTTT. The full variable domain, completed using reference TRBV5-1 and TRBJ2-2, is KAGVTQTPRYLIKTRGQQVTLSCSPISGHRSVSWYQQTPGQGLQFLFEYFSETQRNKGNFPGRFSGRQFSNSRSEMNVSTLELGDSALYLCASTRVENGELVFGEGSRLTVL.

The chain carries TRBV6-5 and TRBJ1-4, with a tentative D call TRBD1 (5 bases). Per germline, CDR1 MNHEY and CDR2 SVGAGI. V lost 0 bases to trimming and J lost 2 bases, with 7 bases between them. The CDR3 is 15 residues long. Here the CDR3 reads CASSYSGTTNEKLFF. The CDR3 DNA follows: TGTGCCAGCAGTTACTCCGGGACGACTAATGAAAAACTGTTTTTT.

This sequence joins TRBV19 and TRBJ2-3; no definite D call. With 4 bases removed from V and 4 bases from J, the gap between germline ends came to 21 bases. The CDR3 has 17 residues. CDR1 is LNHDA and CDR2 is SQIVND in the germline V gene (reference sequence). In DNA form, the CDR3 reads TGTGCCAGTAGTACCTACTCCGGATTTTCCTCGCCAGATACGCAGTATTTT. This translates into CASSTYSGFSSPDTQYF.

Only a few counts were recorded for this clone. The chain joins TRBV28 to TRBJ2-7; the match to TRBD2 covers 8 bases. V trimming: 3 bases; J trimming: 5 bases; junction bases outside the gene matches: 9. There are 15 residues in the CDR3. Germline CDR1 MDHEN, CDR2 SYDVKM. CDR3 DNA: TGTGCCAGCAGTTTCGGGGGGGAGGGCCAACACGAGCAGTACTTC. Encoded protein: CASSFGGEGQHEQYF.

V gene TRBV7-9 combines with J gene TRBJ2-1; TRBD1 is a possible D gene (6 bases). This CDR3 comprises 12 residues. Germline CDR1 reads SEHNR; CDR2 reads FQNEAQ (reference sequence). The V end was cut by 11 bases, the J end by 6 bases, with 14 bases between. Here the CDR3 reads CAGTQGTNEQFF. The CDR3 coding sequence is TGTGCCGGTACGCAGGGGACCAATGAGCAGTTCTTC.

The chain combines TRBV10-2 with TRBJ1-1, with D unclear. CDR1 is WSHSY, CDR2 SAAADI, per germline. The CDR3 has 12 amino acids. V was pared by 5 bases and J by 10 bases, with 14 bases between. CDR3 nucleotide sequence: TGCGCCAGCAGTCCTTATGGGATAAGAGCTTTCTTT. This sequence encodes CASSPYGIRAFF.

This clone occurred once. The chain combines TRBV5-1 with TRBJ2-7, with D uncertain. The CDR3 runs 12 residues. The V gene's germline CDR1 is SGHRS and CDR2 YFSETQ. Trimming left V 3 bases short and J 3 bases short, with 7 bases between. DNA for the CDR3: TGCGCCAGCAGCTCAAACAGCTACGAGCAGTACTTC. This sequence encodes CASSSNSYEQYF.

The V call is TRBV5-1, the J call TRBJ2-3; TRBD1 matches at 8 bases. Germline V gene data show CDR1 as SGHRS and CDR2 as YFSETQ. The CDR3 has 15 amino acids. With 3 bases clipped from V and 2 bases from J, the junction kept 5 bases outside the gene matches. The CDR3 region is CASSSGQGPTDTQYF. CDR3 nucleotides: TGCGCCAGCAGCTCCGGACAGGGCCCCACAGATACGCAGTATTTT.

V usage is TRBV15 and J usage is TRBJ2-7; 9 nucleotides align to TRBD1. CDR1 and CDR2 from the germline V gene are LNHNV and YYDKDF (reference sequence). CDR3 length equals 17 residues. V gave up 3 bases and J gave up 2 bases; unmatched junction bases: 11. CDR3 loop: CATSRYMPGQGPYEQYF. The CDR3 DNA sequence: TGTGCCACCAGCAGGTATATGCCGGGACAGGGACCCTACGAGCAGTACTTC. The variable domain in full, with the rest retrieved from reference TRBV15 and TRBJ2-7, is DAMVIQNPRYQVTQFGKPVTLSCSQTLNHNVMYWYQQKSSQAPKLLFHYYDKDFNNEADTPDNFQSRRPNTSFCFLDIRSPGLGDTAMYLCATSRYMPGQGPYEQYFGPGTRLTVT.

The chain combines TRBV2 with TRBJ1-3, with D maybe TRBD1 (6 bases). Trimming pared 2 bases from V and 4 bases from J, leaving 15 bases between. This CDR3 is built from 16 residues. The germline V gene has CDR1 SNHLY and CDR2 FYNNEI. The CDR3 here is CASSERGAGIGNTIYF. The CDR3 region has the DNA TGTGCCAGCAGTGAACGGGGGGCAGGGATAGGAAACACCATATATTTT.

The chain is built from TRBV7-8 and TRBJ2-1, with 13 bases aligning to TRBD2. Germline values: CDR1 SGHVS, CDR2 FQNEAQ. The CDR3 covers 19 residues. With V trimmed by 4 bases and J by 0 bases, 9 bases remained unmatched. The CDR3 DNA sequence: TGTGCCAGCAGCTCCCCGGGACTAGCGGGGCCCAGCTCCTACAATGAGCAGTTCTTC. It is translated as CASSSPGLAGPSSYNEQFF.

CDR3 region: CASSLTGTDTQYF. The CDR3 DNA sequence: TGTGCCAGCAGCTTAACAGGGACAGATACGCAGTATTTT. The rearrangement joins TRBV5-6 to TRBJ2-3, with a possible D match to TRBD1 (6 bases). The V gene's germline CDR1 is SGHDT and CDR2 YYEEEE. The CDR3 has 13 residues. V was cut by 2 bases and J by 3 bases, with 7 bases left in between.

V gene TRBV6-1 combines with J gene TRBJ2-3; no clear D gene. V dropped 7 bases and J dropped 1 base, with 9 bases sitting between them. The CDR3 extends over 13 amino acids. Per germline, CDR1 MNHNS and CDR2 SASEGT. CDR3 loop: CASTVGGTDTQYF. The CDR3 DNA sequence: TGTGCCAGCACAGTGGGCGGCACAGATACGCAGTATTTT.